This T cell receptor beta chain was observed in a study of human T cells and chemical hapten exposure. Deletions cut 5 bases from V and 0 bases from J, with 10 bases between. Germline CDR1 reads DFQATT; CDR2 reads SNEGSKA (reference sequence). This CDR3 spans 14 amino acids. Time point noted: pre-sensitization, week 0. Stated treatment: therapeutic diphenylcyclopropenone sensitization with weekly scalp DPC. People who gave samples had alopecia, were 18 to 70 years old, and were suitable for DPC. Total RNA was isolated from whole blood that had not been fractionated. Only a few counts were recorded for this clonotype. TCRdb re-called the RACE reads through MiXCR, storing one row per CDR3 protein. The sample records about 380,000 distinct CDR3 sequences, about 5.1% being singletons.

The source is a woman in her 50s with alopecia areata. Some clones in this sample may be carry-over from other donors' samples. V is TRBV20-1 and J is TRBJ1-4; maybe TRBD1 (5 bases). The sample consisted of whole blood, taken in connection with sensitization to the hapten diphenylcyclopropenone (DPC). In DNA form, the CDR3 reads TGCAGTGCTGTTCAGGGATCAACTAATGAAAAACTGTTTTTT. This codes for CSAVQGSTNEKLFF.